A single TCR beta chain is shown here with its context. The sample comes from a study of T cells expressing NK-cell markers. Reprocessing the 5' RACE reads, TCRdb reports a single entry for every CDR3 protein and omits DNA. The repertoire table contains over 350,000 distinct CDR3 sequences. Sample: blood T cells: a sorted CD56 or NKG2C T cell subset, CD4+ or CD8+ T cells, or bulk PBMC T cells (not recorded which). The receptor comes from a woman aged 45-59 years in good health.

The CDR3 is CAINDAYQNIQYF. The rearrangement uses TRBV2 and TRBJ2-4. The V gene's germline CDR1 is SNHLY and CDR2 FYNNEI. The CDR3 sequence is 13 residues long.